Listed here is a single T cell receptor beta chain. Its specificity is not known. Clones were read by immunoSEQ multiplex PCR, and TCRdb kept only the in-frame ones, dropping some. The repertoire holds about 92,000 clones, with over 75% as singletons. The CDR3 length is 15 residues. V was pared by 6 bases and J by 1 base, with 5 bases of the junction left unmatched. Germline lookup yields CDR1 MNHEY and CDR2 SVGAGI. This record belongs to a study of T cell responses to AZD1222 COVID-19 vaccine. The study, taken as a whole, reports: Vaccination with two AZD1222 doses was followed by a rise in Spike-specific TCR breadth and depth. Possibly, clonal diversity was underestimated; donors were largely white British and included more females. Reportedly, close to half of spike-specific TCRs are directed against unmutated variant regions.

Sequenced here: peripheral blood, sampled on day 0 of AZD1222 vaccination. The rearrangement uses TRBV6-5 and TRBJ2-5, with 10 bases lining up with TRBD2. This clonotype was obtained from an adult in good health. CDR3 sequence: CASSELAGAQETQYF. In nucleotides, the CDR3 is TGTGCCAGCAGCGAGCTAGCGGGGGCCCAAGAGACCCAGTACTTC.